The 23 T cell receptor beta chains below were found in one sample sequenced in a study of identical twins listed by TCRdb under 2016. Receptors were amplified or captured by 5' RACE. For sequencing, an Illumina HiSeq 2000 was employed. TCRdb reworked the public reads: Q25 trimming with fastp, MiXCR clone assembly, productive beta chains retained. Each CDR3 protein appears once, grouped with its most common genes and DNA. The sample table holds just over 500,000 distinct CDR3 sequences, of which 20% to 25% were seen once. About 0.99% of the sample lies in the top ten. These records were also assigned to another study, of T cells expressing NK-cell markers.

The specimen was CD4+ T cells sorted from blood. The receptors here all came from a young woman in good health.

The V gene is TRBV14, the J gene TRBJ2-1, with 8 bases matching TRBD2. J was trimmed by 3 bases and V by 0 bases; bases with no gene match: 1. CDR3 size: 15 residues. Germline lookup yields CDR1 SGHDN and CDR2 FVKESK. The CDR3 here is CASSQESGGYNEQFF. CDR3 bases: TGTGCCAGCAGCCAAGAGAGCGGGGGCTACAATGAGCAGTTCTTC.

This clonotype was observed a handful of times. The rearrangement uses TRBV20-1 and TRBJ1-2, with D unclear. Trimming cost V 0 bases and J 4 bases, with 12 bases left between them. The CDR3 sequence is 14 residues long. Germline loops: CDR1 DFQATT, CDR2 SNEGSKA (reference sequence). CDR3 DNA sequence: TGCAGTGCTAGAGATTTCCAGCTCGGCTATGGCTACACCTTC. This encodes CSARDFQLGYGYTF.

This clonotype showed up just a few times. The rearrangement uses TRBV20-1 and TRBJ2-3; D is unresolved. This CDR3 has 10 amino acids. CDR1 DFQATT and CDR2 SNEGSKA come from the germline V gene (reference sequence). CDR3 sequence (DNA): TGCAGCTCCGGTCGGGATACGCAGTATTTT. Protein sequence: CSSGRDTQYF.

This clonotype was observed a handful of times. The chain combines TRBV5-1 with TRBJ2-7, with 7 bases fitting TRBD1. V lost 3 bases to trimming and J lost 3 bases; unmatched junction nucleotides: 12. The germline V gene has CDR1 SGHRS and CDR2 YFSETQ. The CDR3 loop spans 16 amino acids. The CDR3 is CASSSQPRTGSYEQYF. CDR3 in DNA: TGCGCCAGCAGCTCTCAACCACGGACAGGCAGCTACGAGCAGTACTTC.

This chain joins TRBV27 and TRBJ2-4, with D possibly being TRBD1 (6 bases). CDR3 length: 18 amino acids. Germline CDR1 is MNHEY and CDR2 is SMNVEV (reference sequence). The V end lost 4 bases, the J end lost 0 bases, and 19 bases lay between the germline ends. The chain's CDR3 is CASSSGRRDTLAKNIQYF. The CDR3 coding sequence is TGTGCCAGCAGTTCTGGAAGACGGGACACTCTAGCCAAAAACATTCAGTACTTC.

At least ten counts were recorded for this clonotype. The V gene is TRBV20-1, the J gene TRBJ1-1; possible D gene TRBD1, 5 bases. CDR3 length: 15 amino acids. Germline V lookup: CDR1 DFQATT, CDR2 SNEGSKA (reference sequence). V was clipped by 3 bases and J by 1 base, with 15 bases between them. This CDR3 reads CSASQSGVENTEAFF. DNA of the CDR3: TGCAGTGCTAGTCAATCGGGGGTGGAGAACACTGAAGCTTTCTTT.

In this sample, this clonotype turned up many times. In nucleotides, the CDR3 is TGCGCCAGCAGCCAAGATTTAAGAGGGACTAGCTTAGGCGAGCAGTACTTC. This sequence encodes CASSQDLRGTSLGEQYF. The rearrangement links TRBV4-3 to TRBJ2-7; 9 bases line up with TRBD2. This CDR3 contains 17 residues. The V segment lost 0 bases and the J segment 6 bases; nucleotides outside the gene matches: 12. Germline CDR1 LGHNA, CDR2 YSLEER.

This clonotype was observed a few times. The chain is built from TRBV5-5 and TRBJ2-4, with D possibly being TRBD1 or TRBD2 (6 bases each). Trimming cost V 4 bases and J 9 bases, with 23 bases left between them. The germline CDR1 and CDR2 sequences are SGHKS and YYEKEE (reference sequence). The CDR3 consists of 16 residues. The CDR3 is CASSVPETSQGSIQYF. In DNA, the CDR3 is TGTGCCAGCAGCGTGCCGGAAACTAGCCAGGGGAGCATTCAGTACTTC. The complete variable domain, with remaining parts taken from reference TRBV5-5 and TRBJ2-4, reads DAGVTQSPTHLIKTRGQQVTLRCSPISGHKSVSWYQQVLGQGPQFIFQYYEKEERGRGNFPDRFSARQFPNYSSELNVNALLLGDSALYLCASSVPETSQGSIQYFGAGTRLSVL.

This clonotype was detected a few times. V is TRBV20-1 and J is TRBJ2-3, with 10 positions matching TRBD2. The trim removed 0 bases at V and 3 bases at J, leaving 6 bases unmatched. CDR1 is DFQATT, CDR2 SNEGSKA, per germline (reference sequence). The CDR3 sequence is 16 residues long. The CDR3 loop is CSARDVRAGGTDTQYF. The DNA of the CDR3 is TGCAGTGCTAGAGATGTTAGAGCGGGAGGGACAGATACGCAGTATTTT.

This clonotype was counted many times. The chain links TRBV12-3 or TRBV12-4 to TRBJ2-1; no reliable D call. Trimming stripped 3 bases from V and 6 bases from J, with 6 bases between. This CDR3 spans 12 amino acids. This CDR3 is CASSLGPNEQFF. In DNA form, the CDR3 reads TGTGCCAGCAGTTTGGGCCCCAATGAGCAGTTCTTC.

The chain has TRBV20-1 and TRBJ2-7; D is possibly TRBD2 (6 bases). V lost 3 bases, J lost 2 bases, and 20 bases lay in between. Germline V CDR1 and CDR2: DFQATT, SNEGSKA (reference sequence). CDR3 length equals 16 residues. CDR3: CSASLIAYSGAYEQYF. CDR3 bases: TGCAGTGCTAGTCTAATCGCCTATAGCGGTGCCTACGAGCAGTACTTC.

This clonotype has only a few counts. In DNA, the CDR3 is TGCAGTGCCCCCCTCCCCGGGACACCGAACACTGAAGCTTTCTTT. This codes for CSAPLPGTPNTEAFF. The chain combines TRBV20-1 with TRBJ1-1, with a tentative D call TRBD1 (6 bases). Trimming removed 6 bases from V and 1 base from J, with 18 bases in between. There are 15 residues in the CDR3. Germline CDR1 is DFQATT and CDR2 is SNEGSKA (reference sequence).

This clonotype was recorded a few times. The chain is built from TRBV6-1 and TRBJ1-1; TRBD1 matches at 7 bases. V lost 3 bases and J lost 0; bases outside the gene matches: 4. CDR1 and CDR2 from the germline V gene are MNHNS and SASEGT. This CDR3 comprises 15 residues. CDR3 sequence reads: CASSDKGGLNTEAFF. CDR3 coding DNA: TGTGCCAGCAGTGACAAAGGGGGCTTGAACACTGAAGCTTTCTTT.

This clonotype was seen a few times. The CDR3 is CASSRNYGTTRSYEQYF. Here the CDR3 DNA reads TGCGCCAGCAGCCGAAACTACGGGACTACCCGCTCCTACGAGCAGTACTTC. The J gene is TRBJ2-7, the V gene TRBV4-1; 7 bases match TRBD2. The CDR3 totals 17 residues. Germline CDR1 is MGHRA and CDR2 is YSYEKL. J gave up 0 bases and V 4 bases, and 12 bases lay outside the gene matches.

This clonotype was observed a handful of times. The rearrangement joins TRBV6-1 to TRBJ1-4, with 8 bases identical to TRBD1. This CDR3 region has 15 residues. V dropped 6 bases and J dropped 7; count of bases not matched to a gene: 10. Germline V gene data show CDR1 as MNHNS and CDR2 as SASEGT. The CDR3 here is CASSDIGQGGEKLFF. The DNA for the CDR3 is TGTGCCAGCAGCGACATTGGACAGGGAGGTGAAAAACTGTTTTTT.

Notes on this clonotype: A much larger clone lies a single base off, so this may be a read error. This chain uses TRBV6-2 or TRBV6-3 with TRBJ2-7, with D hard to call. Deletions cut 6 bases from V and 3 bases from J, with 3 bases between. Germline loops: CDR1 MNHEY, CDR2 SVGEGT. This CDR3 comprises 10 residues. CDR3 in DNA: TGTGCCAGCAGGGACTACGAGCAGTACTTC. It yields the protein CASRDYEQYF.

The chain uses TRBV3-1 and TRBJ2-7, with D perhaps matching TRBD2 (5 bases). Germline CDR1 reads LGHDT; CDR2 reads YNNKEL (reference sequence). Trimming stripped 2 bases from V and 5 bases from J, with 10 bases between. The CDR3 is 13 amino acids. The CDR3 DNA is TGTGCCAGCAGCCAAAAGCCTAGCAACGAGCAGTACTTC. This codes for CASSQKPSNEQYF.

The chain uses TRBV6-5 and TRBJ2-5; D is undetermined. The CDR3 is made up of 13 amino acids. V dropped 2 bases and J dropped 2 bases, with 6 bases sitting between them. CDR1 is MNHEY, CDR2 SVGAGI, per germline. The CDR3 DNA reads TGTGCCAGCAGTTACACGGCTCAAGAGACCCAGTACTTC. It codes for CASSYTAQETQYF.

Only a few counts were recorded for this clonotype. V usage is TRBV11-3 and J usage is TRBJ2-1; no clear D gene. Trimming pared 1 base from V and 0 bases from J, leaving 16 bases between. The CDR3 sequence is 18 residues long. The germline gives CDR1 SGHNT, CDR2 YENEEA. The CDR3 is CASSLVPRSPSSYNEQFF. CDR3 DNA: TGTGCCAGCAGCTTAGTCCCTAGGTCGCCGAGCTCCTACAATGAGCAGTTCTTC.

The J gene is TRBJ1-1, the V gene TRBV5-5; D ambiguous. The CDR3 covers 12 residues. The V gene lost 3 bases and the J gene lost 8 bases, with 11 bases spanning the gap. Germline CDR1 reads SGHKS; CDR2 reads YYEKEE (reference sequence). CDR3 in DNA: TGTGCCAGCAGCTCCCGTCGCGCAGAAGCTTTCTTT. Residues: CASSSRRAEAFF.

The chain couples TRBV20-1 to TRBJ1-2; D is possibly TRBD1 (6 bases). The CDR3 totals 15 residues. CDR1 and CDR2 (germline): DFQATT, SNEGSKA (reference sequence). Trimming cost V 3 bases and J 4 bases, with 18 bases left between them. In nucleotides, the CDR3 is TGCAGTGCTAGGGTACAGGGTTTTCCCAGCTATGGCTACACCTTC. Protein sequence: CSARVQGFPSYGYTF.

This rearrangement joins TRBV11-2 to TRBJ2-1; weak D call: TRBD1 (6 bases). There are 14 residues in the CDR3. V was shortened by 3 bases and J by 9 bases, with 15 bases between the two germline ends. The germline V gene encodes CDR1 SGHAT and CDR2 FQNNGV. CDR3 DNA: TGTGCCAGCAGCTTGAGCAGGGGAAGGGGTGAGCAGTTCTTC. Translation gives CASSLSRGRGEQFF.

This clonotype was picked up a small number of times. The chain couples TRBV27 to TRBJ2-5, with unresolved D. Looked up from germline, CDR1 is MNHEY and CDR2 is SMNVEV (reference sequence). V was trimmed by 8 bases and J by 4 bases, leaving 11 bases between them. The CDR3 is made up of 12 amino acids. CDR3 in DNA: TGTGCCAGCGGAACCCTGGGAGAGACCCAGTACTTC. Protein: CASGTLGETQYF.